Sequencing of this T cell receptor (beta chain) was carried out in a study of blood T cell repertoires in COVID-19. The table came from immunoSEQ multiplex PCR; TCRdb's copy has only in-frame clones and leaves some out. The profile shows about 350,000 clones, about 88% of them singletons. The trim removed 4 bases at V and 1 base at J, leaving 7 bases unmatched. Germline CDR1 MDHEN, CDR2 SYDVKM. This CDR3 has 17 residues. This TCR was recovered from a woman in her twenties or thirties who had been exposed to COVID-19. Sequencing was carried out using PBMCs or T cells enriched from blood (not recorded which). The chain carries TRBV28 and TRBJ1-1; 12 nucleotides match TRBD1. CDR3 DNA sequence: TGTGCCAGCAGTTCACCGGGACAGGGGGCGCGGAACACTGAAGCTTTCTTT. The encoded protein is CASSSPGQGARNTEAFF.